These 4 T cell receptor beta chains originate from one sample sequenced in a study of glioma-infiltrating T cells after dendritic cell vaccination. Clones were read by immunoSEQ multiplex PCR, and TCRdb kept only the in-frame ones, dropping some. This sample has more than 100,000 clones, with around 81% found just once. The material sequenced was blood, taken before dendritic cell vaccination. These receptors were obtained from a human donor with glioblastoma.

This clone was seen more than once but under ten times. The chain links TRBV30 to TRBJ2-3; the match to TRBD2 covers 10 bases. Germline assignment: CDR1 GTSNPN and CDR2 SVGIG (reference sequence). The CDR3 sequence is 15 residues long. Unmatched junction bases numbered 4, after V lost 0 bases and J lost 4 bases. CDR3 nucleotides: TGTGCCTGGAGTGTATCGCTAGCGGGGGCAGATACGCAGTATTTT. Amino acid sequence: CAWSVSLAGADTQYF.

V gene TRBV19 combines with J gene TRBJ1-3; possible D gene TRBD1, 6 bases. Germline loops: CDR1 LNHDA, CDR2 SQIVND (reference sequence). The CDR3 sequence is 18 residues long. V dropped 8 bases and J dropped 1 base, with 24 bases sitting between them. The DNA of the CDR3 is TGTGCCAGTTTTGGGCAGGCCCAGGACGGACAGTCTGGAAACACCATATATTTT. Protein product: CASFGQAQDGQSGNTIYF.

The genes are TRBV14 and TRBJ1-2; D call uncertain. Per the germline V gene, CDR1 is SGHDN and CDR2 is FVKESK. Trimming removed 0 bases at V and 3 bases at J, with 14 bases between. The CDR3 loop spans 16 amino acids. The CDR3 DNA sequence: TGTGCCAGCAGCCAAGATTGGGAGGGTTGGGACTATGGCTACACCTTC. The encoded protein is CASSQDWEGWDYGYTF.

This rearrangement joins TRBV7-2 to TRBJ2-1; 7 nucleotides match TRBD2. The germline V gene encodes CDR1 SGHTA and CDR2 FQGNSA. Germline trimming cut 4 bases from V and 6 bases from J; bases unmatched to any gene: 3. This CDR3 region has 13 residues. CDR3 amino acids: CASSSPSGNEQFF. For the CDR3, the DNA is TGTGCCAGCAGCTCACCTAGCGGCAATGAGCAGTTCTTC.